These T cell receptor beta chains were read from a single sample in a study of shared clonotypes between healthy human individuals. Libraries were prepared by immunoSEQ multiplex PCR; TCRdb keeps only in-frame clonotypes and omits some of them. This sample has about 2.4 million clones, with roughly 93% found just once. The specimen sequenced was naive CD4+ T cells from PBMCs. These receptors were taken from a man younger than 35 in good health. Some clones in this sample may be carry-over from other donors' samples. Each CDR3 is given with its conserved first and last residue. The order of the fields is clone size, V gene, D gene, J gene, CDR3 protein, CDR3 DNA. A D gene is named only where the DNA matches it firmly. Size values are once, few and many counts, or a class for expanded clones, and some rows have none.

NA,TRBV7-3,TRBD2,TRBJ2-5,CASSSIAGVETQYF,TGTGCCAGCAGCTCCATAGCGGGAGTAGAGACCCAGTACTTC
NA,TRBV11-2,NA,TRBJ1-2,CASSLDRRIALSGYTF,TGTGCCAGCAGCTTAGATCGTAGGATCGCCCTCAGTGGCTACACCTTC
NA,TRBV11-3,TRBD2,TRBJ2-1,CASSQGLATNEQFF,TGTGCCAGCAGCCAGGGACTAGCGACTAATGAGCAGTTCTTC
NA,TRBV19,TRBD1,TRBJ2-1,CASMAGGSNEQFF,TGTGCCAGTATGGCAGGGGGTAGCAATGAGCAGTTCTTC
NA,TRBV7-3,TRBD2,TRBJ2-2,CASSPRTSGNTGELFF,TGTGCCAGCAGCCCGAGGACTAGCGGGAACACCGGGGAGCTGTTTTTT
once,TRBV5-1,NA,TRBJ2-2,CASSRNREEIAGELFF,TGCGCCAGCAGCAGGAACAGGGAGGAAATTGCCGGGGAGCTGTTTTTT
NA,TRBV11-1,TRBD2,TRBJ2-5,CASSPAGGPETQYF,TGTGCCAGCAGCCCAGCGGGAGGGCCGGAGACCCAGTACTTC
NA,TRBV9,TRBD1,TRBJ1-2,CASSPRGGRGPYGYTF,TGTGCCAGCAGCCCCCGTGGTGGCAGGGGGCCCTATGGCTACACCTTC
NA,TRBV19,NA,TRBJ2-7,CASSMGWDAGEQYF,TGTGCCAGTAGTATGGGGTGGGACGCCGGGGAGCAGTACTTC
NA,TRBV11-2,NA,TRBJ1-6,CASSRGWSGMNSPLHF,TGTGCCAGCAGTCGAGGATGGTCAGGCATGAATTCACCCCTCCACTTT
NA,TRBV5-1,NA,TRBJ2-7,CASSLDGPYEQYF,TGCGCCAGCAGCTTGGACGGACCCTACGAGCAGTACTTC
NA,TRBV4-2,TRBD2,TRBJ2-7,CASSQAGTSGRRSDLYEQYF,TGTGCCAGCAGCCAAGCCGGGACTAGCGGGAGAAGGAGCGACCTATACGAGCAGTACTTC
NA,TRBV6-5,TRBD1,TRBJ1-5,CASSLDRGSQPQHF,TGTGCCAGCAGCCTGGACAGGGGAAGTCAGCCCCAGCATTTT
NA,TRBV7-3,NA,TRBJ2-3,CASSFSQGVDTQYF,TGTGCCAGCAGCTTTTCACAGGGTGTAGATACGCAGTATTTT
NA,TRBV6-6,NA,TRBJ1-3,CASSYVQAYSGNTIYF,TGTGCCAGCAGTTACGTACAGGCTTACTCTGGAAACACCATATATTTT
NA,TRBV6-1,NA,TRBJ2-1,CASSEALGHSPYNEQFF,TGTGCCAGCAGTGAAGCGCTTGGTCATTCCCCCTACAATGAGCAGTTCTTC
NA,TRBV10-3,NA,TRBJ2-1,CAISETDSLPSYNEQFF,TGTGCCATCAGTGAGACGGACAGTCTTCCCTCCTACAATGAGCAGTTCTTC
NA,TRBV7-2,TRBD2,TRBJ2-7,CASNLTPGGSVYEQYF,TGTGCCAGCAACCTCACCCCCGGCGGGAGTGTCTACGAGCAGTACTTC
few,TRBV28,NA,TRBJ2-3,CASSLGGSTDTQYF,TGTGCCAGCAGTTTAGGGGGGAGCACAGATACGCAGTATTTT
NA,TRBV7-3,TRBD1,TRBJ2-7,CASSLMGQGLSEQYF,TGTGCCAGCAGCTTGATGGGACAGGGGTTGAGCGAGCAGTACTTC
NA,TRBV5-4,NA,TRBJ2-5,CASSFDFVSQETQYF,TGTGCCAGCAGCTTTGATTTCGTCAGTCAAGAGACCCAGTACTTC
NA,TRBV6-1,TRBD2,TRBJ2-1,CATILAGDTEQFF,TGTGCCACCATACTAGCGGGGGACACTGAGCAGTTCTTC
once,TRBV2,TRBD1,TRBJ1-3,CASSEGRGHSGNTIYF,TGTGCCAGCAGTGAAGGCAGGGGGCACTCTGGAAACACCATATATTTT
NA,TRBV30,NA,TRBJ2-1,CAWISPWPSSYNEQFF,TGTGCCTGGATTTCCCCCTGGCCTAGCTCCTACAATGAGCAGTTCTTC
NA,TRBV18,NA,TRBJ2-5,CASSRGETQYF,TGTGCCAGCTCACGAGGGGAGACCCAGTACTTC
NA,TRBV28,NA,TRBJ2-7,CASSWGPSYEQYF,TGTGCCAGCAGTTGGGGCCCTTCCTACGAGCAGTACTTC